This note documents a single TCR beta chain sequence. Its antigen is not known. The CDR3 sequence is 16 residues long. J gave up 4 bases and V 0 bases, and 12 bases lay outside the gene matches. The V gene's germline CDR1 is GTSNPN and CDR2 SVGIG (reference sequence). The data are from a study of vaccination effects on CD4 cells after COVID-19. Study overall: BNT162b2 vaccine or mRNA-1273 vaccine was given to participants in two doses. Study results and limitations: Late after vaccination, infection- and vaccine-induced clones showed marked clonal contraction. Early timepoints after infection were absent, and convalescent patients were few in the study.

This table comes from immunoSEQ multiplex PCR, and its TCRdb copy is limited to in-frame clones, with some not included. The top ten clones hold over 3% of a sample with around 30,000 clones, 70% of them seen once. Researchers isolated CD4+ T cells once 9 to 11 days of culture had elapsed. The sequencing here drew on CD4+ T cells from PBMCs cultured without peptide, taken before COVID-19 vaccination. The clonotype originates from a human donor who received a COVID-19 vaccine. This chain uses TRBV30 with TRBJ2-7; 7 bases map to TRBD1. The CDR3 protein is CAWSVPFLGGRYEQYF. The CDR3 DNA sequence: TGTGCCTGGAGTGTACCATTTCTAGGGGGCAGGTACGAGCAGTACTTC.